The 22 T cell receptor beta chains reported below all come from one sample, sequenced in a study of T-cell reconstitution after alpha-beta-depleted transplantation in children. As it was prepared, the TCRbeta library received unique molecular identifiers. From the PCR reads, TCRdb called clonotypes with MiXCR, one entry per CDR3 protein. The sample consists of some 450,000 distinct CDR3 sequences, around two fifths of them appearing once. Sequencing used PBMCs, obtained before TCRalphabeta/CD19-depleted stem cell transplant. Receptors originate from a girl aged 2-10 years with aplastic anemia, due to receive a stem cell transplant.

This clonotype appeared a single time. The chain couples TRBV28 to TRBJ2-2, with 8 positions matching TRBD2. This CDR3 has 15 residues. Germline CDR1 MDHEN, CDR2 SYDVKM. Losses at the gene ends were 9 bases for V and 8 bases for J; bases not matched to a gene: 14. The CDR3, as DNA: TGTGCCAGTCTCATGACCATAGCGGGACCGGGGGAGCTGTTTTTT. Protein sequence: CASLMTIAGPGELFF.

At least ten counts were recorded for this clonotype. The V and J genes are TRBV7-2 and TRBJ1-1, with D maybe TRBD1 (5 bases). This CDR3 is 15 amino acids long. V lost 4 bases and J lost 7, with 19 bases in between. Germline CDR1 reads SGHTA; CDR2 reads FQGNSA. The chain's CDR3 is CASSSSGTPSLEAFF. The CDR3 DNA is TGTGCCAGCAGCTCCTCCGGGACCCCCTCCCTTGAAGCTTTCTTT.

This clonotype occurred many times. This CDR3 is CASSVYGTSGRGEVTQYF. DNA for the CDR3: TGTGCCAGCAGCGTTTACGGGACTAGCGGGAGGGGCGAGGTTACGCAGTATTTT. The chain couples TRBV11-2 to TRBJ2-3, with TRBD2 matching over 16 bases. This CDR3 is 18 amino acids long. The trim removed 5 bases at V and 8 bases at J, leaving 13 bases unmatched. In germline, CDR1 is SGHAT, CDR2 FQNNGV.

The DNA for the CDR3 is TGTGCCAGCAGTGCCGGGTGGTCGGCTCGGGAGCAGTACTTC. Residues: CASSAGWSAREQYF. This rearrangement joins TRBV12-3 or TRBV12-4 to TRBJ2-7; D is ambiguous. The CDR3 is made up of 14 amino acids. V was pared by 5 bases and J by 7 bases, with 18 bases between.

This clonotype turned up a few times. In DNA, the CDR3 is TGTGCCAGCAGTGCGGTAGCGGGAGGGCCACAGACCCAGTACTTC. Its translation: CASSAVAGGPQTQYF. The chain employs TRBV2 and TRBJ2-5; 11 bases align to TRBD2. The CDR3 runs to 15 residues. J gave up 6 bases and V 4 bases, and 7 bases lay outside the gene matches. CDR1 is SNHLY, CDR2 FYNNEI, per germline.

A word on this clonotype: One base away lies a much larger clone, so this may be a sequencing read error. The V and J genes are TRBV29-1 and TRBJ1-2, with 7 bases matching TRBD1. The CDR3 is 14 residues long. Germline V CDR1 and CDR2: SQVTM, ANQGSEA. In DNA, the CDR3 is TGCACCGTTAGGGACAGAGACTCTAACTATGGCTACACCTTC. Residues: CTVRDRDSNYGYTF.

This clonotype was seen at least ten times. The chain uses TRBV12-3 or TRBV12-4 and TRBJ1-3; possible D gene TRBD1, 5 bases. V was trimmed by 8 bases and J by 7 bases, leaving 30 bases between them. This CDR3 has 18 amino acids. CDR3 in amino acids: CASLPWGRPSTKGNTIYF. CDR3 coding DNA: TGTGCCAGCCTCCCTTGGGGCAGGCCCTCAACGAAGGGCAACACCATATATTTT.

DNA of the CDR3: TGTGCCAGCAGCTTTACAGGGGCTAGCACAGATACGCAGTATTTT. Translating gives CASSFTGASTDTQYF. The chain is built from TRBV7-6 and TRBJ2-3; 7 nucleotides match TRBD1. J was trimmed by 0 bases and V by 3 bases; bases with no gene match: 3. The CDR3 extends over 15 amino acids. The germline V gene encodes CDR1 SGHVS and CDR2 FNYEAQ.

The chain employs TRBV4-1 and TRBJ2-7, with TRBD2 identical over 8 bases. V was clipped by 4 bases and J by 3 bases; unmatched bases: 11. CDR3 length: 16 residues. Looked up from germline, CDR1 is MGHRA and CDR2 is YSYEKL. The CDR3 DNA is TGCGCCAGCAGCCGAGAATCCGGGACTAGATACTACGAGCAGTACTTC. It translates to CASSRESGTRYYEQYF.

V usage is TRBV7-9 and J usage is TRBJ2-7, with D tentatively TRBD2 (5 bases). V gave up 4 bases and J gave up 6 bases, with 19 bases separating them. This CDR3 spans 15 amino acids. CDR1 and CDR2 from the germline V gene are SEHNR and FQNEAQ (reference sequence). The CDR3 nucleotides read TGTGCCAGCAGCTCCCAGAGGGTCGTGGACTCCGAGCAGTACTTC. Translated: CASSSQRVVDSEQYF.

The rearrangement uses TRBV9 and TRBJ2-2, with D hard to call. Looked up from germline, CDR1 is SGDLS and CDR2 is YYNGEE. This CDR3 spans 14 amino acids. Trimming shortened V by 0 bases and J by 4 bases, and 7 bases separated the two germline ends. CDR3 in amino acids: CASSVGGSTGELFF. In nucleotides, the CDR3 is TGTGCCAGCAGCGTAGGGGGTTCCACCGGGGAGCTGTTTTTT. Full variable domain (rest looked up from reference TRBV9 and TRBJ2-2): DSGVTQTPKHLITATGQRVTLRCSPRSGDLSVYWYQQSLDQGLQFLIQYYNGEERAKGNILERFSAQQFPDLHSELNLSSLELGDSALYFCASSVGGSTGELFFGEGSRLTVL.

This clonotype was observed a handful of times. The CDR3 nucleotides read TGTGCCAGCAGCTGGGGCCAGGGTTTGAACACTGAAGCTTTCTTT. Translated: CASSWGQGLNTEAFF. The chain uses TRBV7-9 and TRBJ1-1; D may be TRBD1 (5 bases). CDR3 length equals 15 residues. Germline assignment: CDR1 SEHNR and CDR2 FQNEAQ (reference sequence). V dropped 4 bases and J dropped 0 bases, with 12 bases sitting between them.

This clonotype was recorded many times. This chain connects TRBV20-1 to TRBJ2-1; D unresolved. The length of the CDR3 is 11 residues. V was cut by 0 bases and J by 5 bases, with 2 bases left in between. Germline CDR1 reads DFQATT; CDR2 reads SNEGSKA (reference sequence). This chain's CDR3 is CSARENNEQFF. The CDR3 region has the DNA TGCAGTGCTAGAGAAAACAATGAGCAGTTCTTC.

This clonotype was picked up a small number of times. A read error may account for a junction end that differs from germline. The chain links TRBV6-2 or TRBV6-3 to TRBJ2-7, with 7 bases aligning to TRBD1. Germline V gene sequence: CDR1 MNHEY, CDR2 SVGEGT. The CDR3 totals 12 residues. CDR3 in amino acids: CASRLDRDEQYF. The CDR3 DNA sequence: TGTGCCAGCAGACTCGACAGGGACGAGCAATACTTC.

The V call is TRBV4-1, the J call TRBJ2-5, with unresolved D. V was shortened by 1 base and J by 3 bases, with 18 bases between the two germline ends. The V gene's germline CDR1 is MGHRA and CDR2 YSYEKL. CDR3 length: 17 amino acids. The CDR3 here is CASSQGRLIGPKETQYF. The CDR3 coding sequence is TGCGCCAGCAGCCAAGGTCGTTTGATCGGTCCCAAAGAGACCCAGTACTTC.

The CDR3 here is CASSYTRDIDQETQYF. For the CDR3, the DNA is TGTGCCAGCAGTTACACCCGGGACATCGACCAAGAGACCCAGTACTTC. V and J are TRBV6-5 and TRBJ2-5; D is possibly TRBD1 (6 bases). This CDR3 has 16 amino acids. CDR1 and CDR2 from the germline V gene are MNHEY and SVGAGI. The V end lost 2 bases, the J end lost 0 bases, and 13 bases lay between the germline ends.

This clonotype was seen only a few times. Here the CDR3 DNA reads TGTGCCAGCAGTCACGGAACCGGGAGCTCCTACGAGCAGTACTTC. Amino acids: CASSHGTGSSYEQYF. V is TRBV28 and J is TRBJ2-7, with a tentative D call TRBD2 (6 bases). The germline V gene encodes CDR1 MDHEN and CDR2 SYDVKM. The CDR3 is made up of 15 amino acids. The V end was cut by 5 bases, the J end by 0 bases, with 14 bases between.

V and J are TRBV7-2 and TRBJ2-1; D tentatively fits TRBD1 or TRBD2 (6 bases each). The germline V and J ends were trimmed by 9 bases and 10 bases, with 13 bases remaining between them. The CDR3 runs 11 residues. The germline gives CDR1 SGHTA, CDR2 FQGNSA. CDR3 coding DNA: TGTGCCAGTCTAGGGGGGCGGGAGCAGTTCTTC. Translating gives CASLGGREQFF. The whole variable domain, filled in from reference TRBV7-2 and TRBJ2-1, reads GAGVSQSPSNKVTEKGKDVELRCDPISGHTALYWYRQSLGQGLEFLIYFQGNSAPDKSGLPSDRFSAERTGGSVSTLTIQRTQQEDSAVYLCASLGGREQFFGPGTRLTVL.

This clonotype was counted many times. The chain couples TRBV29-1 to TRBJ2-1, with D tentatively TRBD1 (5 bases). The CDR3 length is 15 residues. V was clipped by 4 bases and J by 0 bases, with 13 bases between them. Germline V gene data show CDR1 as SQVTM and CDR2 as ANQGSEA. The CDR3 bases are TGCAGCGTTGTGGGGCAGCAGATCTCCTACAATGAGCAGTTCTTC. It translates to CSVVGQQISYNEQFF.

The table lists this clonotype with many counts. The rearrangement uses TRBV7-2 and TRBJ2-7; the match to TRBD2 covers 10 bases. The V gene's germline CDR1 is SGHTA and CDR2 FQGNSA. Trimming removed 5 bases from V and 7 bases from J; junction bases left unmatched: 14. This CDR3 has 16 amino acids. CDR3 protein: CASSPTAGGTYEEQYF. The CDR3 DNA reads TGTGCCAGCAGCCCCACAGCGGGAGGGACCTACGAAGAGCAGTACTTC.

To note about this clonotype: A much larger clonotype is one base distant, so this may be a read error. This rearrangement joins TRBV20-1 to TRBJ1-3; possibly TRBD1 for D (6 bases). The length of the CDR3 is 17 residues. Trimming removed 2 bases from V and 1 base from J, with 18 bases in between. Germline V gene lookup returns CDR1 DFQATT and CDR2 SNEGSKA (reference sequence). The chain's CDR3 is CSARPRGGSPSGNTIYF. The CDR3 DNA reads TGCAGTGCTAGACCTCGGGGGGGCAGTCCGTCTGGAAACACCATATATTTT.

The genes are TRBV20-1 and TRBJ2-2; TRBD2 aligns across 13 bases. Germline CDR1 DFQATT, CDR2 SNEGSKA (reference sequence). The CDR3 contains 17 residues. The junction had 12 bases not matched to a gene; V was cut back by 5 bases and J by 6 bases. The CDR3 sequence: CSARTSGSYMSAGELFF. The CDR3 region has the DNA TGCAGTGCTCGGACTAGCGGGAGTTATATGTCGGCCGGGGAGCTGTTTTTT.